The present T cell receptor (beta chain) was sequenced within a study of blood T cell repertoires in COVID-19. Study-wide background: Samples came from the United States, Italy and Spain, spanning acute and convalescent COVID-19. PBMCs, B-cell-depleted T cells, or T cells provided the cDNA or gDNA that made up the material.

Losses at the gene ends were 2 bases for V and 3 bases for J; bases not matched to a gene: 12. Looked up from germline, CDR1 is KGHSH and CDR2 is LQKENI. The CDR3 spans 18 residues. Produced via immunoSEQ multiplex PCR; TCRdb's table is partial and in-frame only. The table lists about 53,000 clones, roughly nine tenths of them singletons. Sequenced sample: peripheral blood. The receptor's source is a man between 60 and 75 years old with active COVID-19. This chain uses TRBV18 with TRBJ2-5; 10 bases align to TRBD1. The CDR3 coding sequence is TGTGCCAGCTCACCATACAACCTACCGGGACAGGGGAAAGAGACCCAGTACTTC. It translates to CASSPYNLPGQGKETQYF.